Listed below are T cell receptor beta chains from one sample, sequenced in a study of T cell changes during pregnancy in multiple sclerosis. The table came from immunoSEQ multiplex PCR; TCRdb's copy has only in-frame clones and leaves some out. The sample comprises about 87,000 clones, just over 90% of which are singletons, and 1.3% to 1.5% rests with the top ten. Sequences were derived from peripheral blood, sampled in the third trimester of pregnancy. The origin of the receptors is a female donor in good health, enrolled as a control in a pregnancy study. Both conserved end residues are part of each CDR3. The order of the fields is V gene, clone size, J gene, D gene, CDR3 DNA, CDR3 protein. The D gene is left open where the match is weak. Clone size is not always given. Where it is, it says once, few, many or a class for expanded clones.

v_call: TRBV6-4; clone_size: once; j_call: TRBJ1-2; d_call: -; cdr3_nt: TGTGCCAGCAGTGACTCGGGAGGATTTAACTATGGCTACACCTTC; cdr3_aa: CASSDSGGFNYGYTF
v_call: TRBV4-1; clone_size: -; j_call: TRBJ2-7; d_call: TRBD2; cdr3_nt: TGCGCCAGCAGCCAAGAAAGTAGCGGGACATACGAGCAGTACTTC; cdr3_aa: CASSQESSGTYEQYF
v_call: TRBV5-1; clone_size: -; j_call: TRBJ2-3; d_call: TRBD1; cdr3_nt: TGCGCCAGCAACCCGGGACAGGGCTCAGATACGCAGTATTTT; cdr3_aa: CASNPGQGSDTQYF
v_call: TRBV29-1; clone_size: -; j_call: TRBJ2-7; d_call: -; cdr3_nt: TGCAGCGTTGAACAGGGGAACTACGAGCAGTACTTC; cdr3_aa: CSVEQGNYEQYF
v_call: TRBV28; clone_size: -; j_call: TRBJ2-1; d_call: TRBD2; cdr3_nt: TGTGCCAGCAGTCTGGGACTAGCGTACCCTGAGCAGTTCTTC; cdr3_aa: CASSLGLAYPEQFF
v_call: TRBV7-9; clone_size: -; j_call: TRBJ1-5; d_call: TRBD1; cdr3_nt: TGTGCCAGCAGCTCAACAGGGGTTCCGCAGCCCCAGCATTTT; cdr3_aa: CASSSTGVPQPQHF
v_call: TRBV7-9; clone_size: -; j_call: TRBJ2-7; d_call: TRBD2; cdr3_nt: TGTGCCAGCAGCTCATCCGGGACTAGCGGGAGGACCTACGAGCAGTACTTC; cdr3_aa: CASSSSGTSGRTYEQYF
v_call: TRBV28; clone_size: few; j_call: TRBJ1-4; d_call: -; cdr3_nt: TGTGCCAGCAGTATCAAAACAGGGCAACTGTTTTTT; cdr3_aa: CASSIKTGQLFF
v_call: TRBV15; clone_size: -; j_call: TRBJ2-1; d_call: -; cdr3_nt: TGTGCCACCAGCAGAGTGGCGGGGAGAGAGCAGTTCTTC; cdr3_aa: CATSRVAGREQFF
v_call: TRBV30; clone_size: -; j_call: TRBJ1-4; d_call: -; cdr3_nt: TGTGCCTGGAGTCTGGGTACAGGGAATAATGAAAAACTGTTTTTT; cdr3_aa: CAWSLGTGNNEKLFF
v_call: TRBV6-6; clone_size: -; j_call: TRBJ1-2; d_call: -; cdr3_nt: TGTGCCAGCAAGCGGGCCGCGACCTATGGCTACACCTTC; cdr3_aa: CASKRAATYGYTF
v_call: TRBV7-8; clone_size: -; j_call: TRBJ2-6; d_call: -; cdr3_nt: TGTGCCAGCAGCTTTCCTTACTCTGGGGCCAACGTCCTGACTTTC; cdr3_aa: CASSFPYSGANVLTF
v_call: TRBV25-1; clone_size: -; j_call: TRBJ1-1; d_call: TRBD1; cdr3_nt: TGTGCCAGCCGGGCGGGAACAGGGGGCACTGAAGCTTTCTTT; cdr3_aa: CASRAGTGGTEAFF
v_call: TRBV4-1; clone_size: -; j_call: TRBJ1-3; d_call: -; cdr3_nt: TGCGCCAGCAGCCAAGTGGCCGGGGGTTCAGGAAACACCATATATTTT; cdr3_aa: CASSQVAGGSGNTIYF